The 3 T cell receptor beta chains given below trace back to one sample, sequenced in a study of blood T cell repertoires in COVID-19. Clones were read by immunoSEQ multiplex PCR, and TCRdb kept only the in-frame ones, dropping some. The sample holds approximately 200,000 clones, 75% to 85% seen once. Input material: PBMCs or T cells enriched from blood (not recorded which). Receptors were obtained from a man aged 35 to 55 who had recovered from COVID-19.

This chain links TRBV4-3 with TRBJ2-1; 15 nucleotides match TRBD2. This CDR3 is built from 21 residues. From germline, CDR1 is LGHNA and CDR2 YSLEER. The ends lost 1 base at V and 0 bases at J; junction bases unmatched: 10. CDR3 amino acids: CASSQGTSGRAWSSSYNEQFF. The DNA for the CDR3 is TGCGCCAGCAGCCAAGGGACTAGCGGGAGGGCCTGGAGTAGCTCCTACAATGAGCAGTTCTTC.

V and J are TRBV10-3 and TRBJ2-3; TRBD2 matches 10 bases. CDR3 length equals 15 residues. V shed 8 bases and J 4 bases; nucleotides not matched to a gene: 9. Germline-derived CDR1 and CDR2 are ENHRY and SYGVKD. DNA for the CDR3: TGTGCCATCGGGGAGCGGGAGGGCCGGGCAGATACGCAGTATTTT. Amino acid sequence: CAIGEREGRADTQYF.

The chain joins TRBV28 to TRBJ1-2; 8 bases match TRBD1. Germline assignment: CDR1 MDHEN and CDR2 SYDVKM. There are 12 residues in the CDR3. J lost 8 bases, V lost 3 bases, and 2 bases had no gene match. The CDR3 sequence is CASSLTGEGYTF. CDR3 DNA sequence: TGTGCCAGCAGTTTGACAGGGGAAGGCTACACCTTC.